Presented here are 5 T cell receptor beta chains from one specimen sequenced in a study of blood T cell repertoires in COVID-19. Clones were read by immunoSEQ multiplex PCR, and TCRdb kept only the in-frame ones, dropping some. Found here are about 110,000 clones, approximately 82% of them singletons; the top ten hold around 4%. The sample consisted of peripheral blood. These receptors were taken from a woman of 80 years or more with acute or convalescent COVID-19.

The genes are TRBV5-6 and TRBJ1-2; 9 bases are a match to TRBD1. The CDR3 spans 17 residues. Per the germline V gene, CDR1 is SGHDT and CDR2 is YYEEEE. V was pared by 6 bases and J by 3 bases, with 15 bases of the junction left unmatched. CDR3 sequence reads: CASIPLGDRVVDYGYTF. For the CDR3, the DNA is TGTGCCAGCATCCCCCTAGGGGACAGGGTAGTCGACTATGGCTACACCTTC.

The chain is built from TRBV6-5 and TRBJ1-5; TRBD1 aligns across 7 bases. The CDR3 spans 15 residues. Germline V gene data show CDR1 as MNHEY and CDR2 as SVGAGI. The J segment lost 1 base and the V segment lost 6 bases, leaving 6 bases of the junction unmatched. Here the CDR3 DNA reads TGTGCCAGCAGGCCAACAGGGGTAAGCAATCAGCCCCAGCATTTT. It specifies CASRPTGVSNQPQHF.

J is TRBJ2-2 and V is TRBV5-4; TRBD2 is a possible D gene (5 bases). The CDR3 contains 16 residues. Germline values: CDR1 SGHNT, CDR2 YYREEE (reference sequence). The ends were cut back, 1 base at V and 4 bases at J, with 14 bases in the middle. CDR3 nucleotide sequence: TGTGCCAGCAGCTTGTCACGGGGTTCGGGCACCGGGGAGCTGTTTTTT. Its protein product is CASSLSRGSGTGELFF.

This chain uses TRBV20-1 with TRBJ1-4, with 10 bases fitting TRBD1. The CDR3 extends over 16 amino acids. In germline, CDR1 is DFQATT, CDR2 SNEGSKA (reference sequence). Trimming at V came to 3 bases and at J to 0 bases, leaving 4 bases not matched to a gene. The CDR3 here is CSASGTGDATNEKLFF. The DNA for the CDR3 is TGCAGTGCTAGTGGGACAGGGGATGCAACTAATGAAAAACTGTTTTTT.

This clone was observed a handful of times. The CDR3 protein is CASSYSIQTYNEQFF. The CDR3 nucleotides are TGTGCCAGCAGTTACTCGATTCAGACCTACAATGAGCAGTTCTTC. V is TRBV6-2 or TRBV6-3 and J is TRBJ2-1; D is unresolved. Trimming cost V 0 bases and J 2 bases, with 8 bases left between them. This CDR3 has 15 residues. Germline assignment: CDR1 MNHEY and CDR2 SVGEGT.